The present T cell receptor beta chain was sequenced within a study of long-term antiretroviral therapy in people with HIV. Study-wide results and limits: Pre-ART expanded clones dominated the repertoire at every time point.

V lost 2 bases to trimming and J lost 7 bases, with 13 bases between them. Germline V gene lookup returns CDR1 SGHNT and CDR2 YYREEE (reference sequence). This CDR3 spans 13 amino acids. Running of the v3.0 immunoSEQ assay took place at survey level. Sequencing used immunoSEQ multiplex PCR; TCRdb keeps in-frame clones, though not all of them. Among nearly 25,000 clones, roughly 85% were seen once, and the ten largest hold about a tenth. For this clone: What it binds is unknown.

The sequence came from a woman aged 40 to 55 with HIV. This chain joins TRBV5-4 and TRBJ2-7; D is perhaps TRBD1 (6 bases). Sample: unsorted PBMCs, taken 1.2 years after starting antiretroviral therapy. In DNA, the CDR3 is TGTGCCAGCAGCTTAGGGGGAAAGTATGAGCAGTACTTC. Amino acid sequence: CASSLGGKYEQYF.